This T cell receptor (beta chain) stems from a study of blood T cell repertoires in COVID-19. Study at large: PBMCs, B-cell-depleted T cells, or T cells provided the cDNA or gDNA that made up the material.

The CDR3 is made up of 15 amino acids. CDR1 is SEHNR and CDR2 is FQNEAQ in the germline V gene (reference sequence). Trimming took off 0 bases at V and 5 bases at J, with 13 bases between the two ends. Per the authors' pipeline: Cell counts per sample came from amplifying reference gene primers. Generated by immunoSEQ multiplex PCR, the TCRdb table keeps only in-frame clones and is missing some. That table furnishes V, J and clone size, whereas the DNA furnished D and trimming. The sample has about 130,000 clones, approximately 83% seen once; the top ten hold 3% to 3.5%. The TCR was taken from an elderly woman with acute or convalescent COVID-19. Sequencing was done on a sample of peripheral blood. This chain joins TRBV7-9 and TRBJ1-1; D ambiguous. This CDR3 is CASSLARAGETEAFF. Here the CDR3 DNA reads TGTGCCAGCAGCTTAGCGCGGGCTGGGGAGACTGAAGCTTTCTTT.